This TCR beta chain was found in a study of shared T cell receptors in the human thymus. The CDR3 runs to 13 residues. Trimming pared 2 bases from V and 6 bases from J, leaving 7 bases between. Germline assignment: CDR1 MGHDK and CDR2 SYGVNS. TCRdb's copy holds only in-frame clones and misses some; the assay was immunoSEQ multiplex PCR. The table has about 660,000 clones, 88% seen once. These data also featured in a second study, about human thymus T cells. As that report states: Biased V and J segment usage appeared in thymus and peripheral blood. Highly overlapping thymic repertoires in unrelated individuals were reported by related research.

The origin of this receptor is a boy younger than two with a congenital heart defect. The rearrangement joins TRBV25-1 to TRBJ2-2; perhaps TRBD2 as D (5 bases). Sequenced material: thymocytes. Here the CDR3 reads CASSEPAAGELFF. The CDR3 DNA reads TGTGCCAGCAGTGAACCAGCGGCCGGGGAGCTGTTTTTT.